The 10 T cell receptor beta chains listed next were all sequenced from one sample in a study of response to subunit inactivated influenza vaccine. Using its own MiXCR run on the RT-PCR reads, TCRdb lists one record per CDR3 protein. Among around 790,000 distinct CDR3 sequences, 21% were seen once, and the ten largest hold about 10%. The sequenced sample was PBMCs from blood, obtained 4 to 6 days after vaccination. Receptor source: a man in his forties or fifties who received an inactivated influenza vaccine.

The rearrangement uses TRBV7-8 and TRBJ2-7; D not resolved. The CDR3 length is 15 residues. Germline lookup yields CDR1 SGHVS and CDR2 FQNEAQ. Trimming shortened V by 3 bases and J by 1 base, and 13 bases separated the two germline ends. As DNA, the CDR3 is TGTGCCAGCAGCTTCCGGGCGGAGACTTCCTACGAGCAGTACTTC. Protein product: CASSFRAETSYEQYF.

This clonotype has a count of ten or more. This rearrangement joins TRBV5-6 to TRBJ1-1; TRBD1 matches at 9 bases. The V gene's germline CDR1 is SGHDT and CDR2 YYEEEE. Trimming cost V 4 bases and J 1 base; bases outside gene matches: 5. The CDR3 totals 15 residues. The CDR3 reads CASSLPGQGNTEAFF. The CDR3, as DNA: TGTGCCAGCAGCCTTCCGGGACAGGGGAACACTGAAGCTTTCTTT. The full variable domain, in which reference TRBV5-6 and TRBJ1-1 provide the parts outside the CDR3, is DAGVTQSPTHLIKTRGQQVTLRCSPKSGHDTVSWYQQALGQGPQFIFQYYEEEERQRGNFPDRFSGHQFPNYSSELNVNALLLGDSALYLCASSLPGQGNTEAFFGQGTRLTVV.

The V call is TRBV7-2, the J call TRBJ2-5; D is unresolved. V lost 1 base and J 2 bases, leaving 11 bases between the germline ends. The germline V gene encodes CDR1 SGHTA and CDR2 FQGNSA. There are 15 residues in the CDR3. The CDR3 nucleotides are TGTGCCAGCAGCTTAGGATCCGGGTGGCAAGAGACCCAGTACTTC. It codes for CASSLGSGWQETQYF.

The chain carries TRBV5-1 and TRBJ2-3; the match to TRBD2 covers 15 bases. With 4 bases clipped from V and 2 bases from J, the junction kept 11 bases outside the gene matches. CDR1 and CDR2 from the germline V gene are SGHRS and YFSETQ. The CDR3 contains 19 residues. DNA for the CDR3: TGCGCCAGCAGCCGGGGACTAGCGGGGGGCCGAACCCTCACAGATACGCAGTATTTT. Protein sequence: CASSRGLAGGRTLTDTQYF.

This clonotype was seen only a few times. The V and J genes are TRBV5-1 and TRBJ2-1; 14 bases line up with TRBD2. This CDR3 comprises 17 residues. With V trimmed by 4 bases and J by 8 bases, 11 bases remained unmatched. Germline V gene lookup returns CDR1 SGHRS and CDR2 YFSETQ. DNA of the CDR3: TGCGCCAGCAGCCTCCTTCAGACTAGCGGGGGGGCCTATGAGCAGTTCTTC. It is translated as CASSLLQTSGGAYEQFF.

This chain uses TRBV7-2 with TRBJ2-2; tentative D call: TRBD1 (5 bases). The CDR3 spans 15 residues. Germline lookup yields CDR1 SGHTA and CDR2 FQGNSA. V was trimmed by 2 bases and J by 2 bases, leaving 9 bases between them. The CDR3 region has the DNA TGTGCCAGCAGCTTAAGACAGAGAAACACCGGGGAGCTGTTTTTT. Residues: CASSLRQRNTGELFF.

The chain employs TRBV9 and TRBJ1-5; tentative D call: TRBD1 (5 bases). Germline V gives CDR1 SGDLS, CDR2 YYNGEE. CDR3 length equals 15 residues. V was clipped by 3 bases and J by 0 bases, with 10 bases between them. The CDR3 bases are TGTGCCAGCAGCGACGAACAGGATAGCAATCAGCCCCAGCATTTT. Translated: CASSDEQDSNQPQHF.

In this sample, this clonotype turned up a few times. J is TRBJ2-1 and V is TRBV12-3 or TRBV12-4; D not certain. The CDR3 is made up of 13 amino acids. Trimming shortened V by 4 bases and J by 4 bases, and 8 bases separated the two germline ends. The CDR3 protein is CASSSTLYNEQFF. CDR3 DNA: TGTGCCAGCAGTTCGACCCTATACAATGAGCAGTTCTTC.

This chain joins TRBV6-5 and TRBJ2-1, with D perhaps given as TRBD1 or TRBD2 (6 bases each). CDR3 length: 15 amino acids. CDR1 and CDR2 from the germline V gene are MNHEY and SVGAGI. V gave up 2 bases and J gave up 7 bases, with 15 bases separating them. The CDR3: CASSYRPGAGNEQFF. The CDR3 DNA sequence: TGTGCCAGCAGTTACCGCCCGGGGGCCGGGAATGAGCAGTTCTTC.

This clonotype turned up a few times. In DNA form, the CDR3 reads TGCAGCGTTGATTTGGGTCTAGGGAACACCGGGGAGCTGTTTTTT. This translates into CSVDLGLGNTGELFF. The rearrangement uses TRBV29-1 and TRBJ2-2; no clear D gene. Germline V gives CDR1 SQVTM, CDR2 ANQGSEA. Trimming took off 3 bases at V and 1 base at J, with 12 bases between the two ends. The CDR3 has 15 residues.